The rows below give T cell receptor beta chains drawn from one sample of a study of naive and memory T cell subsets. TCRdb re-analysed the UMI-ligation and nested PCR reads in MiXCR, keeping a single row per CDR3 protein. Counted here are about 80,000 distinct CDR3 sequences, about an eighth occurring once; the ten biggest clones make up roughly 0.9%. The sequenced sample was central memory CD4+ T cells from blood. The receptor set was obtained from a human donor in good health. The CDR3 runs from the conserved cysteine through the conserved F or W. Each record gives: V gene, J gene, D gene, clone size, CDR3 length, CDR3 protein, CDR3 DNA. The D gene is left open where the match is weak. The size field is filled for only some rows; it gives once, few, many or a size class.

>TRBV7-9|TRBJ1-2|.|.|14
CASSLQGYASGYTF
TGTGCCAGCAGCTTACAGGGTTACGCCTCTGGCTACACCTTC
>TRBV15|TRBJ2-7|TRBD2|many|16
CATSRDRASGRYEQYF
TGTGCCACCAGCAGAGATCGGGCTAGCGGGCGATACGAGCAGTACTTC
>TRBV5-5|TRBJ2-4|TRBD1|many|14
CASSSDRGLSIQYF
TGTGCCAGCAGCTCTGACAGGGGGCTCAGCATTCAGTACTTC
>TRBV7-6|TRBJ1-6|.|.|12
CASSTQGSPLHF
TGTGCCAGCAGCACCCAGGGTTCACCCCTCCACTTT
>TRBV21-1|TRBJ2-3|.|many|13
CASSKAMRLPQYF
TGTGCCAGCAGCAAAGCAATGAGATTACCGCAGTATTTT
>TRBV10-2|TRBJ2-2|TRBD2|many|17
CASSGREGQFGTGELFF
TGCGCCAGCAGTGGGCGGGAGGGTCAATTCGGGACCGGGGAGCTGTTTTTT
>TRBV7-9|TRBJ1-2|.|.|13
CASSLLGAGGYTF
TGTGCCAGCAGCTTACTGGGGGCTGGCGGCTACACCTTC
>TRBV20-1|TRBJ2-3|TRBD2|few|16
CSASPLLAGGPDTQYF
TGCAGTGCTAGTCCTCTCTTAGCGGGAGGGCCAGATACGCAGTATTTT
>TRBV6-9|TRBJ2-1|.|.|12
CAPWGGNNEQFF
TGTGCTCCTTGGGGCGGGAACAATGAGCAGTTCTTC
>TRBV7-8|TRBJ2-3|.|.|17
CASSLRPGTLSADTQYF
TGTGCCAGCAGCTTAAGGCCTGGGACCCTGTCGGCAGATACGCAGTATTTT
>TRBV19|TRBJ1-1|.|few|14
CASSFLGPNTEAFF
TGTGCCAGTAGTTTCCTGGGCCCGAACACTGAAGCTTTCTTT
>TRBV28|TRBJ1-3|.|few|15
CASSLIGLAGNTIYF
TGTGCCAGCAGCTTAATTGGGTTAGCTGGAAACACCATATATTTT
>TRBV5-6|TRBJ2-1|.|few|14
CASSSRYTDNEQFF
TGTGCCAGCAGTTCGCGTTACACCGACAATGAGCAGTTCTTC
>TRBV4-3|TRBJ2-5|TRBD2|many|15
CASSLSGRPQETQYF
TGCGCCAGCAGCCTCAGCGGGAGGCCTCAAGAGACCCAGTACTTC
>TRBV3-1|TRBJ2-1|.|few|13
CASSQEFRGGAFF
TGTGCCAGCAGCCAAGAATTCCGTGGCGGCGCGTTCTTC